The T cell receptor beta chain described here comes from a study of blood T cell repertoires in COVID-19. Study in general: Some COVID-19 samples were acute and others convalescent; all came from the United States, Italy and Spain. From T cells, B-cell-depleted T cells, or PBMCs came the material, which was cDNA or gDNA.

Per the original methods: Using reference gene primer amplification, nucleated cell counts were estimated. Assay: immunoSEQ multiplex PCR; the TCRdb copy retains only in-frame clones and omits some. D and trimming come from the DNA, and the V and J calls and clone size come from that table. The sample records 200,000 to 250,000 clones, roughly 75% being singletons. CDR1 SQVTM and CDR2 ANQGSEA come from the germline V gene. The CDR3 extends over 15 amino acids. J was trimmed by 6 bases and V by 6 bases; bases with no gene match: 14. This sequence originates from an older woman with acute or convalescent COVID-19. The rearrangement joins TRBV29-1 to TRBJ2-7, with 10 bases lining up with TRBD2. Sequenced sample: peripheral blood. The CDR3 DNA follows: TGCAGCGTCCCCGTGCTAGCGGGAGATTTCGGCGAGCAGTACTTC. Translating gives CSVPVLAGDFGEQYF.